Given below is one T cell receptor beta chain in context. Its matching antigen is unknown. Assay: immunoSEQ multiplex PCR; the TCRdb copy retains only in-frame clones and omits some. The table has some 2,000,000 clones, about 95% seen once. The CDR3 has 15 residues. The ends lost 2 bases at V and 4 bases at J; junction bases unmatched: 8. Per the germline V gene, CDR1 is SGHAT and CDR2 is FQNNGV. Terminally differentiated effector memory CD45RA+ cells were left out of the naive CD8 fraction, which was CD45RO-negative and positively selected for CCR7. The sample originates from a study of shared clonotypes between healthy human individuals. Study findings and constraints: Clonotypes not shared had lower generation probabilities than those common to all four donors.

Material for sequencing was naive CD8+ T cells sorted from blood. The chain combines TRBV11-2 with TRBJ2-7; 7 bases agree with TRBD1. The sequence derives from a man between 18 and 29 years old in good health. CDR3 region: CASSLPWDSKYEQYF. In DNA, the CDR3 is TGTGCCAGCAGCTTACCGTGGGACAGCAAATACGAGCAGTACTTC.